Below are 21 T cell receptor beta chains sequenced from a single sample in a study of alternative splicing in chronic myeloid leukemia remission. Overall study: Trial remission samples were taken at major or complete molecular response, at 12 or 24 months.

Each library started from roughly 950 ng total RNA with poly-A enrichment. TCRdb re-analyzed the bulk RNA-seq reads; it lists each CDR3 protein once, without DNA. The sample holds over a hundred distinct CDR3 sequences, roughly 97% seen once. This sample comprised PBMCs or total blood leukocytes (not recorded which), obtained during remission. These receptor sequences come from an adult with chronic myeloid leukemia.

The chain joins TRBV18 to TRBJ2-7; TCRdb outputs TRBD2, but without DNA this stays unchecked. This CDR3 has 16 residues. Germline V gives CDR1 KGHSH, CDR2 LQKENI. The CDR3 loop is CASSPPGLAGVYEQYF.

The chain has TRBV13 and TRBJ2-1; TCRdb's D call of TRBD2 is untestable without DNA. From germline, CDR1 is PRHDT and CDR2 FYEKMQ (reference sequence). The CDR3 runs 16 residues. CDR3: CASSLNTGAFANEQFF. Together with reference TRBV13 and TRBJ2-1, the CDR3 gives the full variable domain: AAGVIQSPRHLIKEKRETATLKCYPIPRHDTVYWYQQGPGQDPQFLISFYEKMQSDKGSIPDRFSAQQFSDYHSELNMSSLELGDSALYFCASSLNTGAFANEQFFGPGTRLTVL.

This clonotype was counted once. CDR3: CAGRPGPPNTGELFF. The rearrangement joins TRBV5-1 to TRBJ2-2; as DNA is missing, the TRBD2 call by TCRdb cannot be tested. The CDR3 has 15 amino acids. Germline V gene lookup returns CDR1 SGHRS and CDR2 YFSETQ.

V and J are TRBV29-1 and TRBJ1-4; checking the TCRdb D call of TRBD1 is not possible without DNA. Per the germline V gene, CDR1 is SQVTM and CDR2 is ANQGSEA. The CDR3 has 18 residues. The CDR3 spells CSVLGDFDRGLTNEKLFF.

The chain has TRBV19 and TRBJ2-1; TCRdb picks TRBD2, but there is no DNA to check that call. The CDR3 extends over 18 amino acids. Germline V gives CDR1 LNHDA, CDR2 SQIVND (reference sequence). The CDR3 reads CASSIREPGLDSYNEQFF.

The rearrangement uses TRBV28 and TRBJ2-7; TCRdb's D call of TRBD2 is untestable without DNA. Germline values: CDR1 MDHEN, CDR2 SYDVKM. CDR3 length equals 15 residues. CDR3 sequence reads: CASSLLGGDLYEQYF.

The chain combines TRBV5-1 with TRBJ1-6. Germline V lookup: CDR1 SGHRS, CDR2 YFSETQ. This CDR3 is 15 amino acids long. CDR3 loop: CASSWSRSNNSPLHF.

The chain couples TRBV7-3 to TRBJ2-1; the D call of TRBD2 rests on TCRdb alone, since no DNA is present to check it. The CDR3 runs 15 residues. In germline, CDR1 is SGHTA, CDR2 FQGTGA. CDR3 sequence reads: CASSPGREVSYEQFF.

The chain couples TRBV29-1 to TRBJ1-2; TCRdb lists TRBD1, though no DNA is available to test this call. Germline V CDR1 and CDR2: SQVTM, ANQGSEA. The CDR3 loop spans 14 amino acids. CDR3 in amino acids: CSVDRDTNNYGYTF. The entire variable domain, with the rest obtained from reference TRBV29-1 and TRBJ1-2, is as follows: SAVISQKPSRDICQRGTSLTIQCQVDSQVTMMFWYRQQPGQSLTLIATANQGSEATYESGFVIDKFPISRPNLTFSTLTVSNMSPEDSSIYLCSVDRDTNNYGYTFGSGTRLTVV.

The chain uses TRBV7-2 and TRBJ2-5; checking the TCRdb D call of TRBD2 is not possible without DNA. This CDR3 comprises 17 residues. CDR1 is SGHTA and CDR2 is FQGNSA in the germline V gene. The CDR3 region is CASSPPAGHISGETQYF.

The CDR3 protein is CASSQEDQPQHF. This chain uses TRBV4-1 with TRBJ1-5. Germline V gene lookup returns CDR1 MGHRA and CDR2 YSYEKL. This CDR3 has 12 amino acids.

Only one count was recorded for this clonotype. The CDR3 loop reads CSASKRGVYEQYF. The J gene is TRBJ2-7, the V gene TRBV20-1; the TCRdb D gene call, TRBD2, has no DNA to confirm it. CDR3 length: 13 residues. CDR1 DFQATT and CDR2 SNEGSKA come from the germline V gene (reference sequence).

The rearrangement joins TRBV29-1 to TRBJ2-1. CDR1 and CDR2 from the germline V gene are SQVTM and ANQGSEA. The CDR3 sequence is 12 residues long. CDR3 amino acids: CSVEERSNEQFF.

The chain joins TRBV9 to TRBJ1-1. The CDR3 consists of 14 residues. CDR1 is SGDLS and CDR2 is YYNGEE in the germline V gene. CDR3 sequence reads: CASSVASGNTEAFF.

The chain carries TRBV19 and TRBJ2-1; with no DNA, the TCRdb D assignment of TRBD2 cannot be verified. Germline assignment: CDR1 LNHDA and CDR2 SQIVND (reference sequence). The CDR3 has 16 amino acids. CDR3 in amino acids: CASSIFPLGNYNEQFF.

This sequence joins TRBV27 and TRBJ2-1; TCRdb returns TRBD2, unconfirmable since there is no DNA. There are 16 residues in the CDR3. Germline CDR1 and CDR2: MNHEY and SMNVEV (reference sequence). CDR3 in amino acids: CASSLSPGRAGNEQFF.

The gene calls are TRBV5-5 and TRBJ1-5. CDR1 and CDR2 from the germline V gene are SGHKS and YYEKEE (reference sequence). This CDR3 spans 16 amino acids. CDR3 sequence reads: CASSPTGSVRNQPQHF.

The V gene is TRBV28, the J gene TRBJ2-5; TCRdb reports TRBD2, a call that lacks DNA to check it against. Germline-derived CDR1 and CDR2 are MDHEN and SYDVKM. This CDR3 is built from 15 residues. CDR3 in amino acids: CASSLGRAYQETQYF.

This clonotype was picked up one time. This sequence joins TRBV6-5 and TRBJ1-1. Germline lookup yields CDR1 MNHEY and CDR2 SVGAGI. This CDR3 is built from 11 residues. The CDR3 protein is CASNRGTEAFF.

The gene calls are TRBV19 and TRBJ2-5; TCRdb's D call, TRBD2, is unchecked because there is no DNA. The CDR3 spans 15 residues. CDR1 LNHDA and CDR2 SQIVND come from the germline V gene (reference sequence). CDR3 sequence reads: CASTPQGRPKETQYF.

The chain recombines TRBV2 with TRBJ1-3. The CDR3 loop spans 13 amino acids. Germline V gene sequence: CDR1 SNHLY, CDR2 FYNNEI. The CDR3 here is CASTRGRVNTIYF.